This TCR beta chain was identified during a study of blood T cell repertoires in COVID-19. Germline V lookup: CDR1 WSHSY, CDR2 SAAADI. This CDR3 spans 17 amino acids. J lost 1 base, V lost 3 bases, and 10 bases had no gene match. The method was immunoSEQ multiplex PCR; TCRdb's version includes in-frame clones alone and lacks a portion of them. This sample has 150,000 to 200,000 clones, with approximately 87% found just once. Specimen: peripheral blood. The source of this sequence is a woman in her seventies with COVID-19, enrolled during active disease. This chain links TRBV10-2 with TRBJ2-7; 9 nucleotides match TRBD1. CDR3 amino acids: CASSESRWDRASYEQYF. In nucleotides, the CDR3 is TGCGCCAGCAGTGAATCAAGGTGGGACAGGGCGTCCTACGAGCAGTACTTC.